This passage covers 28 T cell receptor beta chains from one sample sequenced in a study of T-cell memory formation after mild COVID-19. TCRdb ran MiXCR on the 5' RACE reads and lists one entry per CDR3 protein. The sample includes more than 110,000 distinct CDR3 sequences, under 30% of them seen just once. The sequencing sample was made of PBMCs or a T cell subset sorted from them (not recorded which). These receptors originate from an adult woman who had mild COVID-19 (a few samples of this study predate the infection). Cell type and time point are not known.

J is TRBJ2-7 and V is TRBV7-9, with 7 bases lining up with TRBD1. The CDR3 covers 13 residues. Per germline, CDR1 SEHNR and CDR2 FQNEAQ (reference sequence). Losses at the gene ends were 8 bases for V and 4 bases for J; bases not matched to a gene: 8. As DNA, the CDR3 is TGTGCCAGCGAGGGACAGCCGAAGTACGAGCAGTACTTC. Amino acids: CASEGQPKYEQYF.

In this sample, this clonotype turned up a few times. The CDR3 protein is CASSPNSGGTDTQYF. The CDR3 DNA reads as TGTGCCAGCAGCCCCAATAGCGGGGGGACAGATACGCAGTATTTT. This chain connects TRBV13 to TRBJ2-3; 10 nucleotides match TRBD2. The CDR3 runs to 15 residues. Germline CDR1 and CDR2: PRHDT and FYEKMQ (reference sequence). The junction had 5 bases not matched to a gene; V was cut back by 5 bases and J by 3 bases. The full variable domain, in which reference TRBV13 and TRBJ2-3 provide the parts outside the CDR3, is AAGVIQSPRHLIKEKRETATLKCYPIPRHDTVYWYQQGPGQDPQFLISFYEKMQSDKGSIPDRFSAQQFSDYHSELNMSSLELGDSALYFCASSPNSGGTDTQYFGPGTRLTVL.

The CDR3 DNA reads as TGTGCCAGCAGCTTAAGGGCATCCGGGACAGGGCTTTACGAGCAGTACTTC. This codes for CASSLRASGTGLYEQYF. The chain joins TRBV7-9 to TRBJ2-7, with TRBD1 identical over 9 bases. Germline CDR1 and CDR2: SEHNR and FQNEAQ (reference sequence). After removal of 2 bases from V and 4 bases from J, the junction contained 12 bases not matched to a gene. This CDR3 has 17 amino acids.

This sequence joins TRBV6-5 and TRBJ2-7; D perhaps matches TRBD1 (6 bases). The V end lost 2 bases, the J end lost 3 bases, and 17 bases lay between the germline ends. In germline, CDR1 is MNHEY, CDR2 SVGAGI. The CDR3 spans 16 residues. The CDR3 region has the DNA TGTGCCAGCAGTTACGGAGGACCAGGGGCCCACTACGAGCAGTACTTC. Translation gives CASSYGGPGAHYEQYF.

The CDR3 DNA follows: TGTGCCAGCAGCTTAGTCCCCCCGGGGAGAAACTACGAGCAGTACTTC. This gives the protein CASSLVPPGRNYEQYF. The V and J genes are TRBV7-6 and TRBJ2-7, with D tentatively TRBD2 (5 bases). V was trimmed by 1 base and J by 3 bases, leaving 16 bases between them. The CDR3 totals 16 residues. The V gene's germline CDR1 is SGHVS and CDR2 FNYEAQ.

This clonotype was detected only a few times. V is TRBV4-1 and J is TRBJ2-3; unclear D gene. The CDR3 has 15 amino acids. Looked up from germline, CDR1 is MGHRA and CDR2 is YSYEKL. Between the trimmed V and J ends, which lost 4 bases and 4 bases, there was a span of 15 bases. The CDR3 reads CASSPLATSPDTQYF. The DNA of the CDR3 is TGCGCCAGCAGCCCGTTAGCCACCTCCCCAGATACGCAGTATTTT.

This sequence joins TRBV2 and TRBJ2-3, with D unresolved. Germline-derived CDR1 and CDR2 are SNHLY and FYNNEI. V lost 2 bases and J 2 bases, leaving 14 bases between the germline ends. The CDR3 is 16 residues long. CDR3 in amino acids: CASSELLDPFTDTQYF. CDR3 DNA sequence: TGTGCCAGCAGTGAACTACTGGACCCCTTCACAGATACGCAGTATTTT.

This clonotype has only a few counts. The chain combines TRBV27 with TRBJ2-7, with TRBD2 matching over 12 bases. Unmatched junction bases numbered 8, after V lost 5 bases and J lost 6 bases. Germline V lookup: CDR1 MNHEY, CDR2 SMNVEV (reference sequence). This CDR3 contains 15 residues. DNA of the CDR3: TGTGCCAGCAGTGCCTGGACTAGCGGGGACGGCGAGCAGTACTTC. This encodes CASSAWTSGDGEQYF.

This clonotype was observed a handful of times. This chain uses TRBV7-9 with TRBJ1-4, with TRBD1 as a possible D gene (6 bases). The CDR3 extends over 13 amino acids. V was clipped by 6 bases and J by 4 bases, with 9 bases between them. Germline V gene lookup returns CDR1 SEHNR and CDR2 FQNEAQ (reference sequence). CDR3 DNA sequence: TGTGCCAGCAGGGACAGAATTAATGAAAAACTGTTTTTT. It codes for CASRDRINEKLFF.

The J gene is TRBJ2-1, the V gene TRBV29-1; 7 bases line up with TRBD2. The J segment lost 4 bases and the V segment lost 4 bases, leaving 4 bases of the junction unmatched. Germline V gives CDR1 SQVTM, CDR2 ANQGSEA. The CDR3 covers 13 residues. Here the CDR3 reads CSVGLAGYNEQFF. CDR3 DNA: TGCAGCGTTGGGTTAGCGGGTTACAATGAGCAGTTCTTC.

V is TRBV7-6 and J is TRBJ2-1, with 10 nucleotides matching TRBD2. The CDR3 covers 16 residues. The J segment lost 2 bases and the V segment lost 2 bases, leaving 3 bases of the junction unmatched. CDR1 SGHVS and CDR2 FNYEAQ come from the germline V gene. The CDR3 DNA is TGTGCCAGCAGCTTAACTAGCGGGATGACCTACAATGAGCAGTTCTTC. This codes for CASSLTSGMTYNEQFF.

The gene calls are TRBV5-6 and TRBJ2-5; TRBD2 might be the D (6 bases). CDR1 and CDR2 from the germline V gene are SGHDT and YYEEEE. This CDR3 has 12 residues. V was pared by 3 bases and J by 8 bases, with 11 bases between. CDR3 residues: CASSWGDGTQYF. CDR3 DNA: TGTGCCAGCAGCTGGGGGGACGGTACCCAGTACTTC.

The CDR3 DNA is TGTGCCAGCAGTCGGGACAGGGACCTCACAGATACGCAGTATTTT. Its translation: CASSRDRDLTDTQYF. The chain uses TRBV6-1 and TRBJ2-3; 9 bases line up with TRBD1. CDR3 length: 15 amino acids. Trimming at V came to 5 bases and at J to 2 bases, leaving 5 bases not matched to a gene. Germline V gene data show CDR1 as MNHNS and CDR2 as SASEGT.

A remark on this clonotype: One junction end does not reproduce the germline sequence, and a read error may be involved. This chain uses TRBV7-7 with TRBJ2-2; D is possibly TRBD1 (6 bases). Germline CDR1 is SSHAT and CDR2 is FNYEAQ (reference sequence). This CDR3 contains 18 residues. CDR3 nucleotide sequence: TGTGCTAGCAGCTCGCCCCGGTGGGGGCAAGGAAACACCGGGGAGCTGTTTTTT. The encoded protein is CASSSPRWGQGNTGELFF.

This clonotype was recorded a few times. The V and J genes are TRBV27 and TRBJ1-6, with unresolved D. Germline V gene lookup returns CDR1 MNHEY and CDR2 SMNVEV (reference sequence). Trimming took 0 bases from V and 7 from J, leaving 4 bases between them. This CDR3 region has 13 residues. The CDR3 reads CASSLSGNSPLHF. The CDR3, as DNA: TGTGCCAGCAGTTTATCGGGAAATTCACCCCTCCACTTT.

Only a few counts were recorded for this clonotype. J is TRBJ1-5 and V is TRBV7-2, with D possibly matching TRBD1 (5 bases). The CDR3 is made up of 13 amino acids. CDR1 SGHTA and CDR2 FQGNSA come from the germline V gene. V was shortened by 7 bases and J by 2 bases, with 9 bases between the two germline ends. The CDR3, as DNA: TGTGCCAGCAAGGGGTATGGCAATCAGCCCCAGCATTTT. It translates to CASKGYGNQPQHF.

J is TRBJ1-1 and V is TRBV6-1, with 7 nucleotides matching TRBD1. CDR1 MNHNS and CDR2 SASEGT come from the germline V gene. The V segment lost 11 bases and the J segment 4 bases; nucleotides outside the gene matches: 16. The CDR3 has 15 amino acids. The CDR3 protein is CAADRAGGEGTEAFF. CDR3 bases: TGTGCCGCAGACCGGGCAGGGGGGGAAGGCACTGAAGCTTTCTTT.

The rearrangement links TRBV4-1 to TRBJ2-5; D is uncertain. V was trimmed by 1 base and J by 2 bases, leaving 8 bases between them. The CDR3 has 14 amino acids. From germline, CDR1 is MGHRA and CDR2 YSYEKL. CDR3 residues: CASSQVVSQETQYF. The CDR3 coding sequence is TGCGCCAGCAGCCAAGTGGTGTCTCAAGAGACCCAGTACTTC.

This clonotype was recorded a few times. The CDR3 DNA sequence: TGTGCCAGCAGTTCAATAGCTTCATATAGTTACACCGGGGAGCTGTTTTTT. Protein product: CASSSIASYSYTGELFF. This rearrangement joins TRBV6-6 to TRBJ2-2; D is unresolved. Trimming took 4 bases from V and 3 from J, leaving 18 bases between them. Looked up from germline, CDR1 is MNHNY and CDR2 is SVGAGI (reference sequence). CDR3 size: 17 residues.

This clonotype was seen a few times. V is TRBV27 and J is TRBJ1-2; 10 nucleotides align to TRBD1. This CDR3 comprises 16 residues. Per the germline V gene, CDR1 is MNHEY and CDR2 is SMNVEV (reference sequence). Losses at the gene ends were 6 bases for V and 5 bases for J; bases not matched to a gene: 12. The CDR3 nucleotides read TGTGCCAGCAGCCTGGTCCCTGGGACAGGGGTTTATGGCTACACCTTC. It specifies CASSLVPGTGVYGYTF.

This chain connects TRBV3-1 to TRBJ1-1; D remains unclear. Trimming took off 1 base at V and 6 bases at J, with 6 bases between the two ends. Per the germline V gene, CDR1 is LGHDT and CDR2 is YNNKEL (reference sequence). The CDR3 is made up of 12 amino acids. CDR3 nucleotides: TGTGCCAGCAGCCAAGCGTGGGCTGAAGCTTTCTTT. This gives the protein CASSQAWAEAFF.

This chain uses TRBV12-3 or TRBV12-4 with TRBJ2-7, with 11 nucleotides matching TRBD1. The CDR3 covers 15 residues. Trimming took 1 base from V and 5 from J; bases not matched to a gene: 4. The DNA of the CDR3 is TGTGCCAGCAGTTTAGGTGTGGGACAGGGGGACGAGCAGTACTTC. Amino acids: CASSLGVGQGDEQYF.

The table lists this clonotype with a few counts. V usage is TRBV27 and J usage is TRBJ2-3; D possibly corresponds to TRBD1 (6 bases). Germline lookup yields CDR1 MNHEY and CDR2 SMNVEV (reference sequence). The CDR3 runs 13 residues. The V and J ends lost 5 bases and 6 bases respectively, with 12 bases between them. CDR3: CASSPSTGDTQYF. The CDR3 coding sequence is TGTGCCAGCAGTCCGTCGACAGGCGATACGCAGTATTTT.

This clonotype was recorded at least ten times. The CDR3 here is CASSFRTSGPESYTQYF. The CDR3 DNA reads as TGTGCCAGCAGCTTCCGGACTAGCGGACCAGAATCGTATACGCAGTATTTT. The rearrangement links TRBV7-9 to TRBJ2-3, with TRBD2 identical over 10 bases. This CDR3 region has 17 residues. Per the germline V gene, CDR1 is SEHNR and CDR2 is FQNEAQ (reference sequence). J was trimmed by 7 bases and V by 3 bases; bases with no gene match: 13.

This clonotype showed up just a few times. The V call is TRBV7-9, the J call TRBJ1-2; D may be TRBD1 (5 bases). The V end lost 3 bases, the J end lost 0 bases, and 14 bases lay between the germline ends. There are 16 residues in the CDR3. Germline CDR1 and CDR2: SEHNR and FQNEAQ (reference sequence). Here the CDR3 reads CASSFEGTGANYGYTF. The CDR3 DNA follows: TGTGCCAGCAGCTTTGAAGGGACCGGTGCTAACTATGGCTACACCTTC.

V and J are TRBV5-5 and TRBJ1-2; D is unresolved. V dropped 0 bases and J dropped 2 bases, with 5 bases sitting between them. The CDR3 loop spans 13 amino acids. Germline V gene lookup returns CDR1 SGHKS and CDR2 YYEKEE (reference sequence). The CDR3: CASSLGVNYGYTF. The DNA of the CDR3 is TGTGCCAGCAGCTTGGGGGTCAACTATGGCTACACCTTC.

The chain joins TRBV7-6 to TRBJ2-1; 7 bases match TRBD2. Losses at the gene ends were 1 base for V and 9 bases for J; bases not matched to a gene: 15. The CDR3 has 17 residues. Germline CDR1 reads SGHVS; CDR2 reads FNYEAQ. The chain's CDR3 is CASSLGPLALGNSEQFF. The CDR3 DNA reads as TGTGCCAGCAGCTTAGGCCCACTAGCGCTGGGGAACAGTGAGCAGTTCTTC.

Only a few counts were recorded for this clonotype. The chain joins TRBV20-1 to TRBJ2-7; possible D gene TRBD1, 5 bases. Germline assignment: CDR1 DFQATT and CDR2 SNEGSKA (reference sequence). V was trimmed by 6 bases and J by 0 bases, leaving 15 bases between them. The CDR3 sequence is 14 residues long. CDR3 sequence reads: CSADSPRSSYEQYF. The CDR3 DNA reads as TGCAGTGCCGACAGCCCGAGGAGCTCCTACGAGCAGTACTTC.